This T cell receptor (beta chain) is drawn from a study of control samples from healthy donors and cancer patients. Comment on this clone: Other nucleotide sequences in the sample specify the same CDR3.

V lost 2 bases, J lost 1 base, and 3 bases lay in between. From germline, CDR1 is SGHAT and CDR2 FQNNGV. There are 13 residues in the CDR3. Clones were sequenced by immunoSEQ multiplex PCR, and TCRdb holds only the in-frame ones, with some missing. The table has 150,000 or so clones, just over 90% seen once. The chain couples TRBV11-2 to TRBJ1-5; D call uncertain. The receptor comes from a woman between 55 and 75 years old in good health. Sequenced material: blood. The CDR3 nucleotides read TGTGCCAGCAGCTTAAGCAGCAATCAGCCCCAGCATTTT. Amino acid sequence: CASSLSSNQPQHF.